This T cell receptor beta chain was captured by sequencing in a study of shared clonotypes between healthy human individuals. Over several immunoSEQ plates, each subset's genomic DNA was distributed in even portions. Sequencing was performed with immunoSEQ multiplex PCR; in TCRdb, only in-frame clones are kept and a portion is missing. Here the sample spans under 120,000 clones, around 71% being singletons. V lost 2 bases and J 3 bases, leaving 5 bases between the germline ends. Per the germline V gene, CDR1 is SNHLY and CDR2 is FYNNEI. The length of the CDR3 is 13 residues. The chain links TRBV2 to TRBJ1-5; D is uncertain. This sequence originates from a woman aged 25 to 39 in good health. The sequencing sample was made of memory CD8+ T cells sorted from blood. Subset described: CD45RO+ cells pooled with CCR7-negative TemRA cells. CDR3 coding DNA: TGTGCCAGCAGTGAACAGTACAATCAGCCCCAGCATTTT. It yields the protein CASSEQYNQPQHF.